These T cell receptor beta chains were read from a single sample in a study of cytomegalovirus exposure and HLA in healthy donors. Sequencing used immunoSEQ multiplex PCR; TCRdb keeps in-frame clones, though not all of them. The sample has about 99,000 clones, 70% to 80% seen once. Specimen: PBMCs. These receptors all stem from a male donor in good health and CMV-seropositive. Both conserved end residues are part of each CDR3. D genes are given only for firm matches. Size tells how often a clone was seen (once, few, many) or the class of an expanded clone, and some rows leave it out.

TRBV18	TRBJ2-7	NA	NA	TGTGCCAGCTCAACAACAGGGACCTACGAGCAGTACTTC	CASSTTGTYEQYF
TRBV6-1	TRBJ2-6	NA	TRBD1	TGTGCCAGCAGTGAATCCGGGACAGGGTATTTCTCCGGGGCCAACGTCCTGACTTTC	CASSESGTGYFSGANVLTF
TRBV6-1	TRBJ2-2	once	NA	TGTGCCAGCATCCCCGGGGTCAACACCGGGGAGCTGTTTTTT	CASIPGVNTGELFF
TRBV19	TRBJ1-2	once	NA	TGTGCCAGTAGTAGGAAGAGAGGGCCCTATGGCTACACCTTC	CASSRKRGPYGYTF
TRBV5-4	TRBJ2-1	NA	TRBD2	TGTGCCAGCAGGGGGCGGGGGGGCATCAATGAGCAGTTCTTC	CASRGRGGINEQFF
TRBV28	TRBJ1-5	NA	TRBD1	TGTGCCAGCAGTGGGGACAGTTTATTCAATCAGCCCCAGCATTTT	CASSGDSLFNQPQHF
TRBV11-3	TRBJ1-5	NA	TRBD1	TGTGCCAGCAGCTTAGAACAGGGGCATAGCAATCAGCCCCAGCATTTT	CASSLEQGHSNQPQHF
TRBV18	TRBJ1-2	NA	NA	TGTGCCAGCTCACCGGACAGACAAAACTATGGCTACACCTTC	CASSPDRQNYGYTF
TRBV4-1	TRBJ2-2	NA	NA	TGCGCCAGCAGCCAAGTTCCCGCTACAGGGACCGGGGAGCTGTTTTTT	CASSQVPATGTGELFF
TRBV6-1	TRBJ1-1	NA	TRBD1	TGTGCCAGCAGCGGGACAGTCAACACTGAAGCTTTCTTT	CASSGTVNTEAFF
TRBV30	TRBJ1-5	NA	TRBD1	TGTGCCTGGCGCTTGAGGGGACAGGGATCTCAGCCCCAGCATTTT	CAWRLRGQGSQPQHF
TRBV19	TRBJ1-4	NA	NA	TGTGCCAGTAGTCCGGCGGACAGAATTAATGAAAAACTGTTTTTT	CASSPADRINEKLFF
TRBV5-1	TRBJ2-7	once	NA	TGCGCCAGCAGCTTGGACACCTCCTACGAGCAGTACTTC	CASSLDTSYEQYF
TRBV6-5	TRBJ2-1	few	NA	TGTGCCAGCAGTTCTGTTCGGGACACCTACAATGAGCAGTTCTTC	CASSSVRDTYNEQFF
TRBV11-2	TRBJ1-1	NA	NA	TGTGCCAGCAGCTTAGATAGCGGCACTGAAGCTTTCTTT	CASSLDSGTEAFF
TRBV9	TRBJ1-6	NA	TRBD1	TGTGCCAGCAGTCTAGGGGGCCTAATAGGTTCACCCCTCCACTTT	CASSLGGLIGSPLHF
TRBV4-2	TRBJ2-2	NA	TRBD1	TGTGCCAGCAGTCAAGTTCTAGGGGGCTCCGGGGAGCTGTTTTTT	CASSQVLGGSGELFF
TRBV19	TRBJ1-5	NA	TRBD1	TGTGCCAGTAGGACGGGACAGGTGTACCAGCCCCAGCATTTT	CASRTGQVYQPQHF
TRBV9	TRBJ2-5	once	TRBD1	TGTGCCAGCAGCGTAGAAGGATTGAGGACAGGGACCCAGTACTTC	CASSVEGLRTGTQYF
TRBV4-1	TRBJ2-1	NA	TRBD2	TGCGCCAGCAGCCTCCCGACTAGCGCGGCTTTTGGAGAGCAGTTCTTC	CASSLPTSAAFGEQFF
TRBV4-2	TRBJ2-7	NA	TRBD1	TGTGCCAGCAGCCAGCCCGGGACAGGGTTCTACGAGCAGTACTTC	CASSQPGTGFYEQYF
TRBV4-1	TRBJ2-1	NA	TRBD2	TGCGCCAGCAGCTCCCTAGCGGGGGGGGACAATGAGCAGTTCTTC	CASSSLAGGDNEQFF
TRBV5-5	TRBJ1-2	NA	NA	TGTGCCAGCAGCTTGGATCAGGCCCCTCCCAGCTTCTATGGCTACACCTTC	CASSLDQAPPSFYGYTF
TRBV7-6	TRBJ2-6	NA	NA	TGTGCCAGCAGCTTAGAGGGGGTTGGGGCCAACGTCCTGACTTTC	CASSLEGVGANVLTF
TRBV28	TRBJ1-1	NA	TRBD1	TGTGCCAGCAGTCACAGGGGCGTGAACACTGAAGCTTTCTTT	CASSHRGVNTEAFF
TRBV11-3	TRBJ2-5	NA	TRBD2	TGTGCCAGCAGCTTTAAAGGGACTAGCTACGAGACCCAGTACTTC	CASSFKGTSYETQYF
TRBV30	TRBJ1-4	NA	TRBD1	TGTGCCTGGAGCCTAGACAGGGGCGAAAAACTGTTTTTT	CAWSLDRGEKLFF
TRBV18	TRBJ2-7	NA	TRBD1	TGTGCCAGCTCACCAAATCTACAGGGGGCATCCTACGAGCAGTACTTC	CASSPNLQGASYEQYF
TRBV7-9	TRBJ2-7	NA	NA	TGTGCCAGCAGCTCAAGCGTCGAGCAGTACTTC	CASSSSVEQYF
TRBV19	TRBJ2-7	once	TRBD2	TGTGCCAGTACCTTAAGCGGGGTATCCTACGAGCAGTACTTC	CASTLSGVSYEQYF
TRBV30	TRBJ1-2	NA	NA	TGTGCCTGGCTAGAGGTGAACTATGGCTACACCTTC	CAWLEVNYGYTF
TRBV5-4	TRBJ1-2	NA	NA	TGTGCCAGCCGCTATAAAGACACTGTTGGCTACACCTTC	CASRYKDTVGYTF
TRBV19	TRBJ1-5	NA	NA	TGTGCCAGTAGTATAATGGGGGGGAATCAGCCCCAGCATTTT	CASSIMGGNQPQHF
TRBV5-6	TRBJ2-7	few	TRBD1	TGTGCCAGCAGTCGTGTAGGGACAGCTTCCTACGAGCAGTACTTC	CASSRVGTASYEQYF
TRBV5-1	TRBJ1-2	once	TRBD1	TGCGCCAGCAGCCAGCGGGACAGGGGGCAGAGCTACACCTTC	CASSQRDRGQSYTF
TRBV11-2	TRBJ2-7	NA	NA	TGTGCCAGCAGCTTAGAAACGGGAGAGCAGTACTTC	CASSLETGEQYF
TRBV18	TRBJ1-1	NA	TRBD1	TGTGCCAGCTCAAAGGCCGGGACAGGGAGCGACACTGAAGCTTTCTTT	CASSKAGTGSDTEAFF
TRBV4-2	TRBJ2-7	NA	NA	TGTGCCAGCAGTCCCGGGACACGCTCCTACGAGCAGTACTTC	CASSPGTRSYEQYF
TRBV4-2	TRBJ2-7	NA	NA	TGTGCCAGCAGCCAAGAATCCCGGGGGTCCTTCTACGAGCAGTACTTC	CASSQESRGSFYEQYF
TRBV5-6	TRBJ1-5	NA	NA	TGTGCCAGCAGCGAGGGTGGCAATCAGCCCCAGCATTTT	CASSEGGNQPQHF
TRBV6-5	TRBJ1-2	NA	NA	TGTGCCAGCAGTTACTCTGCCAGGACTAACTATGGCTACACCTTC	CASSYSARTNYGYTF
TRBV27	TRBJ1-1	NA	TRBD1	TGTGCCAACTGGGGACAGCCGAACACTGAAGCTTTCTTT	CANWGQPNTEAFF